This TCR beta chain was obtained from a study of immune evolution from preneoplasia to lung adenocarcinoma. The data were produced by immunoSEQ multiplex PCR, yet TCRdb's version contains in-frame clones alone and is incomplete. The sample consists of 7,500 to 10,000 clones, over 60% of them appearing once. The junction had 7 bases not matched to a gene; V was cut back by 4 bases and J by 4 bases. The CDR3 has 14 amino acids. Germline V gene sequence: CDR1 GTSNPN, CDR2 SVGIG (reference sequence). V usage is TRBV30 and J usage is TRBJ1-5; 7 nucleotides agree with TRBD1. The sample comprised FFPE minimally invasive lung adenocarcinoma tissue. The sequence was collected from a person between 65 and 79 years old with lung adenocarcinoma. Some clones in this sample may be carry-over from other donors' samples. The DNA for the CDR3 is TGTGCCTGGAATGCCGGGACAGCGAATCAGCCCCAGCATTTT. Its protein product is CAWNAGTANQPQHF.